This TCR beta chain was identified in a study of blood T cell repertoires in COVID-19 (TCRdb year 2020). Looking at the study overall: Collaborator samples came from the United States, Italy and Spain and covered acute and convalescent phases of COVID-19. The dataset comprised deeply sampled blood TCRbeta repertoires from subjects exposed to, actively infected with, or recovered from COVID-19. The repertoires were released in a freely available public database intended as a resource for research on the immune response to SARS-CoV-2. Where available, HLA class I and class II types were taken from metadata supplied by the sample provider and were not determined by assay-based typing. Samples were obtained from the ongoing ImmuneRACE study (first 160 participants) and from about 1,300 subjects provided by 6 global collaborators. The material from the prospective study consisted of cDNA or gDNA derived from T cells, B-cell-depleted T cells, or PBMCs. The sample metadata nearly always contained a de-identified subject ID, COVID-19 status, age in years and sex.

Another Seattle source contributed samples from volunteer blood donors who had recovered from COVID-19. Each collaborating institution followed its own protocols to collect whole blood in K2EDTA tubes. For TCRbeta analysis, collaborators shipped samples as frozen whole blood, isolated PBMCs, or DNA extracted from either of those sample types. Results and caveats for the whole study, not just this receptor: How much clinical and demographic metadata was included differed by source and by participant, and the metadata was provided uncurated.

TCRbeta CDR3 regions were amplified from genomic DNA by means of the immunoSEQ Assay, a bias-controlled multiplex PCR. From the authors' description of their analysis: The number of nucleated cells in each sample was estimated from the amplification of reference gene primers within the assay. Sequence reads were collapsed and filtered to measure the absolute abundance of every unique TCRbeta CDR3 rearrangement. For each sample, productive Simpson clonality was calculated as the square root of Simpson's diversity index across productive rearrangements. TCRdb's version of the immuneACCESS table is confined to in-frame rearrangements and falls short of the full clone set. An unresolved V gene accounts for under half of the shortfall where checked; the remainder is of unknown origin. From that table come the V and J calls and clone size; the DNA was used to work out D and trimming. This sample is represented by about 280,000 clones; 87% of them were singletons. The ten largest clones represent about 2.2% of the sample.

In the germline V gene, CDR1 corresponds to MNHEY and CDR2 to SVGAGI. The CDR3 measures 15 amino acids from cysteine to phenylalanine. Only the CDR3 DNA is retained, 45 bases long and in frame from the first base. V is reduced by 3 bases and J by 1 base, leaving a spacing of 7 bases between them. A word on this clone: The specificity of this receptor is unknown. No base-level quality is on record; no much larger clone is a single base apart.

This chain is built from TRBV6-5 and TRBJ2-6; the D gene cannot be resolved reliably. Specimen: peripheral blood. The sequence was collected from a woman in her 50s who had recovered from COVID-19. The base sequence is TGTGCCAGCAGTTATGAGGCTTCTGGGGCCAACGTCCTGACTTTC. Its protein product is CASSYEASGANVLTF.